The sequence of this TCR beta chain was determined in a study of beta chain features in type 1 diabetes. Every participating donor gave one draw, a heparinised blood sample averaging about 100 mL. CD4+ naive, central memory, regulatory and stem cell-like memory subsets were isolated by sorting on CD45RO/CCR7/CD25/CD127/CD95/CD27. Expressed TCRB transcripts were sequenced because the entire RNA isolate underwent reverse transcription. Repertoires were generated with immunoSEQ multiplex PCR, while TCRdb's copy carries only in-frame clones and drops some. The table has over 300,000 clones, around 8% seen once; the top ten hold around 0.45%. Findings of the study overall: PCR may have favored shorter templates equally in patients and controls. Fewer junction insertions and more nucleotide deletions appeared in type 1 diabetes patients.

With regard to this clone: The antigen remains unidentified. Other DNA variants within this sample encode the same CDR3.

Germline CDR1 MNHNY, CDR2 SVGAGI (reference sequence). The CDR3 spans 13 residues. V lost 2 bases, J lost 3 bases, and 6 bases lay in between. The chain employs TRBV6-6 and TRBJ2-3; maybe TRBD2 (6 bases). This sequence originates from a young woman in good health. Sequencing was performed on central memory CD4+ T cells from blood. The CDR3 region is CASSYSGTDTQYF. The CDR3 DNA sequence: TGTGCCAGCAGTTACAGCGGGACAGATACGCAGTATTTT.